The T cell receptor (beta chain) described here comes from a study of T cell responses to AZD1222 COVID-19 vaccine (dated by TCRdb to the early 2020s). In the study overall: TCR sequencing was performed for 233 trial participants, of whom 207 were given two doses of AZD1222 and approximately 25 were given two doses of MenACWY control vaccine. Enrollment into the trials was organized by age into subgroups of 18-55, 56-69 and 70-plus years, and those subgroups contained 148, 28 and 57 TCR-sequenced participants, respectively.

The paper as a whole reports these results and caveats: Conclusions about previously exposed vaccinees are limited, since just 6 or 7 AZD1222 recipients were seropositive for SARS-CoV-2 at baseline. CD4 TCRs associated with the vaccine covered the entire spike protein, and the dominant responses were in regions 160-218 and 743-854. Participants were mostly white British, with more females than males. The authors suggested clonal diversity may have been underestimated. Because no day 14 peak-response samples were available, the repertoires could be characterized only after the peak T cell response. Spike-specific TCR breadth and depth rose significantly after two AZD1222 doses compared with day 0 and with MenACWY recipients. In the small 56-69-year group, the increase in depth fell short of significance, most likely because of low power. Epitopes outside the regions mutated in the B.1.351 and B.1.1.7 variants were reportedly recognized by nearly half of the unique spike-specific TCRs.

Concerning this clone itself: The clone's antigen remains unknown. Per-base qualities were not stored, and no clone one base away is much larger.

CDR1 and CDR2 (MDHEN, SYDVKM) derive from the germline V gene. Unmatched junction bases come to 11, with V trimmed by 5 bases and J by 7 bases. Including cysteine and phenylalanine, the CDR3 has 15 amino acids. Only the CDR3 portion is preserved as DNA: 45 bases, with reading frame beginning at the first base. Per the publication, the time point label means: about 28 days (+/-7) after the second vaccine dose. AZD1222 recipients given second doses at about 4 weeks or at about 12 weeks were pooled, since spike-specific TCR depth and breadth were not found to differ between the two schedules. Vaccinee samples were obtained from the UK trials COV001 and COV002, which included a single-blind randomized controlled phase 2/3 trial of AZD1222 (ChAdOx1 nCoV-19) in healthy adults. For TCRbeta chain sequencing, PBMC samples were collected from trial participants at day 0 and at day 28 after the second dose.

The CDR3 regions of human TCRbeta chains were subjected to immunosequencing. In the source study's methods: Repertoire TCRs were matched against a reference library of SARS-CoV-2-specific TCRs generated with the MIRA antigen-specificity platform. Breadth meant the fraction of unique TCRs that were SARS-CoV-2-associated, whereas depth meant the fraction of total T cells that were SARS-CoV-2-associated. Using the MIRA data, each spike-specific TCR was mapped to the spike region that the TCR reacts to and placed in a CD4 or CD8 class. Log10-transformed breadth and depth values were compared by one-way ANOVA with Sidak's multiple comparisons tests. TCRdb stores this immuneACCESS table with in-frame sequences only. Part of the clones is absent; in the studies checked, under half of the shortfall reflects unresolved V genes, and no reason is known for the rest. From that table come the V and J calls and clone size; the DNA was used to work out D and trimming. This sample comprises 95,000 to 100,000 clones, more than 85% of them detected only once. Of the sample, approximately 9% is held by the ten largest clones.

Recombination linked TRBV28 to TRBJ1-5; the junction holds 7 bases that match TRBD1. Material: peripheral blood, obtained 28 days after the second AZD1222 dose. The sequence was collected from an adult who received the AZD1222 COVID-19 vaccine. The DNA sequence is as follows: TGTGCCAGCAGTCGACAGGGACTAGCTGGACAGCCCCAGCATTTT. Its product reads: CASSRQGLAGQPQHF.